This T cell receptor beta chain derives from a study of shared clonotypes between healthy human individuals. Study information: There were three CD4 naive, three CD4 memory, two CD8 naive and one CD8 memory plates per donor.

Comments on this clone: Its matching antigen is unknown.

The ends were cut back, 4 bases at V and 6 bases at J, with 10 bases in the middle. There are 13 residues in the CDR3. Germline lookup yields CDR1 MDHEN and CDR2 SYDVKM. Genomic DNA of each subset was evenly split across several immunoSEQ plates. The repertoire was sequenced with immunoSEQ multiplex PCR; TCRdb's copy has only in-frame clones and lacks some. Counted here are around 1.6 million clones, 95% to 99% occurring once; the ten biggest clones make up roughly 0.45%. The study, taken as a whole, reports: What limited the represented genetic and exposure-history diversity was the small number of donors.

The chain recombines TRBV28 with TRBJ1-5; no clear D gene. This TCR was recovered from a man aged 30 to 39 in good health. Sample: naive CD4+ T cells sorted from blood. Stated subset: CD45RA+ positively selected. This CDR3 reads CASSWLAGQPQHF. CDR3 DNA: TGTGCCAGCAGTTGGCTTGCGGGTCAGCCCCAGCATTTT.